Below, 19 T cell receptor beta chains from the same sample are listed, as sequenced in a study of T cell responses to AZD1222 COVID-19 vaccine. This table comes from immunoSEQ multiplex PCR, and its TCRdb copy is limited to in-frame clones, with some not included. This sample has some 150,000 clones; around 89% occur once, and the top ten carry approximately 2.3%. Sequenced material: peripheral blood, taken on day 0 of AZD1222 vaccination. These receptors were obtained from an adult in good health.

The V gene is TRBV5-1, the J gene TRBJ1-5; D might be TRBD1 (6 bases). Trimming removed 0 bases at V and 0 bases at J, with 7 bases between. The CDR3 is 15 residues long. CDR1 is SGHRS and CDR2 is YFSETQ in the germline V gene. CDR3 coding DNA: TGCGCCAGCAGCTTGGAAGGGGGTAGCAATCAGCCCCAGCATTTT. It translates to CASSLEGGSNQPQHF.

The V call is TRBV5-6, the J call TRBJ2-1; 8 bases map to TRBD2. Per germline, CDR1 SGHDT and CDR2 YYEEEE. This CDR3 has 15 amino acids. V was pared by 1 base and J by 9 bases, with 9 bases of the junction left unmatched. CDR3: CASSLTSGKAPEQFF. The CDR3 region has the DNA TGTGCCAGCAGCTTGACTAGCGGCAAAGCCCCTGAGCAGTTCTTC.

This rearrangement joins TRBV5-4 to TRBJ2-7; D may correspond to TRBD1 or TRBD2 (6 bases each). This CDR3 comprises 15 residues. Deletions cut 1 base from V and 2 bases from J, with 13 bases between. Germline assignment: CDR1 SGHNT and CDR2 YYREEE (reference sequence). In DNA, the CDR3 is TGTGCCAGCAGCTTGAGTAGGGGGAGGCCCTACGAGCAGTACTTC. Protein product: CASSLSRGRPYEQYF.

V gene TRBV27 combines with J gene TRBJ2-3; 7 bases align to TRBD2. The trim removed 4 bases at V and 3 bases at J, leaving 10 bases unmatched. The CDR3 totals 16 residues. The germline CDR1 and CDR2 sequences are MNHEY and SMNVEV (reference sequence). CDR3 DNA: TGTGCCAGCAGTTCTCCGGCAGGGCGGGGGACAGATACGCAGTATTTT. Amino acids: CASSSPAGRGTDTQYF.

The chain employs TRBV24-1 and TRBJ2-5; TRBD1 agrees at 7 bases. CDR3 size: 13 residues. With 7 bases clipped from V and 0 bases from J, the junction kept 1 base outside the gene matches. From germline, CDR1 is KGHDR and CDR2 SFDVKD. The CDR3 here is CATRDRNQETQYF. CDR3 nucleotides: TGTGCCACCAGGGACAGGAACCAAGAGACCCAGTACTTC.

The chain has TRBV7-9 and TRBJ2-1; TRBD1 or TRBD2 may be the D gene (5 bases each). Trimming took 5 bases from V and 6 from J, leaving 20 bases between them. Germline CDR1 is SEHNR and CDR2 is FQNEAQ (reference sequence). The CDR3 is made up of 16 amino acids. CDR3: CASSLHPSGRGNEQFF. The DNA for the CDR3 is TGTGCCAGCAGCCTCCACCCGTCGGGACGGGGCAATGAGCAGTTCTTC.

V and J are TRBV4-1 and TRBJ1-2; D is ambiguous. Germline CDR1 reads MGHRA; CDR2 reads YSYEKL. The CDR3 totals 14 residues. The V end was cut by 0 bases, the J end by 8 bases, with 13 bases between. The CDR3 nucleotides are TGCGCCAGCAGCCAAGAAGAGGGATTATGGGGCTACACCTTC. Its translation: CASSQEEGLWGYTF.

To note about this clone: A junction boundary mismatches the germline segment, possibly from a read error. This rearrangement joins TRBV6-6 to TRBJ1-5; 7 bases agree with TRBD1. The CDR3 is 14 amino acids. In germline, CDR1 is MNHNY, CDR2 SVGAGI (reference sequence). CDR3 nucleotides: TGTGTCAGCAGTCCGGACAGGAGCAATCAGCCCCAGCATTTT. Protein product: CVSSPDRSNQPQHF.

J is TRBJ2-7 and V is TRBV5-8; tentative D call: TRBD1 (5 bases). V lost 0 bases to trimming and J lost 2 bases, with 9 bases between them. The length of the CDR3 is 14 residues. The germline CDR1 and CDR2 sequences are SGHTS and YDEGEE. CDR3 nucleotide sequence: TGTGCCAGCAGCTTGGGGCAGGGTCCCTACGAGCAGTACTTC. This translates into CASSLGQGPYEQYF.

This clone was picked up one time. The chain links TRBV27 to TRBJ1-1; 9 bases agree with TRBD1. The germline V gene has CDR1 MNHEY and CDR2 SMNVEV (reference sequence). There are 18 residues in the CDR3. Trimming cost V 5 bases and J 2 bases; bases outside gene matches: 15. CDR3 DNA: TGTGCCAGCAGTAAAACCACCGGGGGGACAGGGTTAAACACTGAAGCTTTCTTT. This encodes CASSKTTGGTGLNTEAFF.

V and J are TRBV12-5 and TRBJ2-2; D might be TRBD2 (6 bases). Germline assignment: CDR1 LGHNT and CDR2 FRNRAP. V lost 6 bases to trimming and J lost 4 bases, with 9 bases between them. The CDR3 runs 13 residues. CDR3 sequence (DNA): TGTGCTAGTGGATCCGGGAGCACCGGGGAGCTGTTTTTT. Protein sequence: CASGSGSTGELFF.

The rearrangement uses TRBV6-5 and TRBJ2-4; possible D gene TRBD1, 5 bases. Germline CDR1 reads MNHEY; CDR2 reads SVGAGI. Deletions cut 4 bases from V and 8 bases from J, with 15 bases between. This CDR3 spans 14 amino acids. The DNA of the CDR3 is TGTGCCAGCAGTTCGTCCGCAGGGCCGGACATTCAGTACTTC. Translated, it gives CASSSSAGPDIQYF.

On this clone itself: Other DNA sequences of this sample code for an identical CDR3. The chain has TRBV29-1 and TRBJ2-7, with 8 bases matching TRBD1. Germline lookup yields CDR1 SQVTM and CDR2 ANQGSEA. This CDR3 has 12 amino acids. V lost 4 bases, J lost 2 bases, and 1 base stayed unmatched. For the CDR3, the DNA is TGCAGCGTTGGGACAGGGCCCTACGAGCAGTACTTC. Encoded protein: CSVGTGPYEQYF.

The V call is TRBV9, the J call TRBJ2-7; D is undetermined. This CDR3 is 13 amino acids long. Germline V lookup: CDR1 SGDLS, CDR2 YYNGEE. Trimming pared 4 bases from V and 6 bases from J, leaving 14 bases between. The CDR3 DNA is TGTGCCAGCAGCCCTTTGGGTGTTCGCGAGCAGTACTTC. Translated, it gives CASSPLGVREQYF.

The genes are TRBV7-8 and TRBJ1-2; 8 positions agree with TRBD1. V shed 4 bases and J 3 bases; nucleotides not matched to a gene: 1. CDR1 is SGHVS and CDR2 is FQNEAQ in the germline V gene. CDR3 length equals 13 residues. The CDR3 nucleotides read TGTGCCAGCAGCTCACAGGGGGACTATGGCTACACCTTC. This translates into CASSSQGDYGYTF.

V usage is TRBV7-2 and J usage is TRBJ1-1; D call uncertain. The CDR3 is made up of 14 amino acids. V lost 3 bases to trimming and J lost 1 base, with 9 bases between them. In germline, CDR1 is SGHTA, CDR2 FQGNSA. The CDR3 bases are TGTGCCAGCAGCTTCGGCAGCGGGAACACTGAAGCTTTCTTT. This gives the protein CASSFGSGNTEAFF.

The chain recombines TRBV10-3 with TRBJ1-4, with D uncertain. The CDR3 spans 16 residues. The germline V and J ends were trimmed by 10 bases and 0 bases, with 18 bases remaining between them. Germline V lookup: CDR1 ENHRY, CDR2 SYGVKD. CDR3 coding DNA: TGTGCCACGTTATCTCCAGACGGAGCAACTAATGAAAAACTGTTTTTT. Residues: CATLSPDGATNEKLFF.

The J gene is TRBJ2-7, the V gene TRBV10-3; TRBD2 aligns across 15 bases. V lost 8 bases and J lost 0; bases outside the gene matches: 14. This CDR3 contains 19 residues. Germline CDR1 reads ENHRY; CDR2 reads SYGVKD. This chain's CDR3 is CAIRRSAGTSGRSSYEQYF. The CDR3 DNA sequence: TGTGCCATCCGCCGCTCCGCCGGGACTAGCGGGAGGAGCTCCTACGAGCAGTACTTC.

V and J are TRBV7-3 and TRBJ2-3; TRBD1 agrees at 7 bases. V lost 5 bases and J lost 1; bases outside the gene matches: 6. The V gene's germline CDR1 is SGHTA and CDR2 FQGTGA. There are 15 residues in the CDR3. The CDR3 sequence: CASSPQGIGTDTQYF. The CDR3 bases are TGTGCCAGCAGCCCACAGGGGATAGGCACAGATACGCAGTATTTT.